This entry concerns a single T cell receptor (beta chain). The CDR3 consists of 18 residues. Germline V CDR1 and CDR2: MDHEN, SYDVKM. Between the trimmed V and J ends, which lost 6 bases and 3 bases, there was a span of 27 bases. These data come from a study of cytomegalovirus exposure and HLA in healthy donors. Assay used: immunoSEQ multiplex PCR; TCRdb lists only in-frame clones, some missing. The sample holds about 64,000 clones, about 95% seen once. The sequence was collected from a woman between 18 and 29 years old in good health and CMV-seropositive. The chain carries TRBV28 and TRBJ2-7; the D gene is possibly TRBD1 (6 bases). What was sequenced was PBMCs. CDR3 bases: TGTGCCAGCAGCCTACGACCATATACCGGGACAAACCACTACGAGCAGTACTTC. This gives the protein CASSLRPYTGTNHYEQYF.